Presented here are 18 T cell receptor beta chains from one specimen sequenced in a study of PD-1 blockade in classical Hodgkin lymphoma. After autologous stem cell transplantation all patients relapsed, and prior brentuximab vedotin exposure differed between cohorts. The protocol was immunoSEQ multiplex PCR, while the TCRdb copy is restricted to in-frame clones and leaves out a portion. The sample consists of tens of thousands of clones, 90% to 95% of them appearing once. Sequenced material: peripheral blood mononuclear cells (PBMCs), taken at baseline. The receptors were sampled from a human donor with classical Hodgkin lymphoma.

The chain is built from TRBV4-1 and TRBJ1-5; no clear D. Germline V gives CDR1 MGHRA, CDR2 YSYEKL. There are 17 residues in the CDR3. V was clipped by 2 bases and J by 2 bases, with 16 bases between them. The CDR3 reads CASSQWYPGEGNQPQHF. As DNA, the CDR3 is TGCGCCAGCAGCCAATGGTATCCCGGGGAGGGCAATCAGCCCCAGCATTTT.

The V and J genes are TRBV18 and TRBJ2-7; 7 bases are a match to TRBD1. The CDR3 covers 13 residues. Germline CDR1 and CDR2: KGHSH and LQKENI. The V and J ends lost 3 bases and 5 bases, in that order; junction bases with no gene match: 4. This CDR3 reads CASSPGQFHEQYF. The CDR3 DNA sequence: TGTGCCAGCTCACCGGGACAGTTCCACGAGCAGTACTTC.

Points on this clone: The DNA is left out, because the CDR3 cannot be placed on it with certainty; the CDR3 is given as TCRdb lists it. The V and J genes are TRBV27 and TRBJ1-3. The CDR3 sequence runs 17 residues, both termini included. CDR1 MNHEY and CDR2 SMNVEV come from the germline V gene (reference sequence). Here the CDR3 reads CASSSSGGGTPGNTIYF.

V is TRBV7-6 and J is TRBJ2-3, with TRBD1 matching over 7 bases. The CDR3 is 19 amino acids. With 3 bases clipped from V and 2 bases from J, the junction kept 17 bases outside the gene matches. Looked up from germline, CDR1 is SGHVS and CDR2 is FNYEAQ. The CDR3 DNA reads TGTGCCAGCAGCTTCCTCCTAGGGGGCAAGAGGGTTTTCACAGATACGCAGTATTTT. Protein sequence: CASSFLLGGKRVFTDTQYF.

This rearrangement joins TRBV7-9 to TRBJ2-7; possible D gene TRBD1, 5 bases. Looked up from germline, CDR1 is SEHNR and CDR2 is FQNEAQ (reference sequence). The V end was cut by 0 bases, the J end by 5 bases, with 11 bases between. This CDR3 has 14 amino acids. The CDR3 loop is CASSLAVQGNEQYF. Here the CDR3 DNA reads TGTGCCAGCAGCTTAGCGGTTCAGGGTAACGAGCAGTACTTC.

The chain recombines TRBV30 with TRBJ2-7; TRBD1 matches at 9 bases. The ends lost 4 bases at V and 4 bases at J; junction bases unmatched: 8. Germline lookup yields CDR1 GTSNPN and CDR2 SVGIG (reference sequence). This CDR3 comprises 14 residues. CDR3 nucleotide sequence: TGTGCCTGGACCCAAGGACAGGGGAGATACGAGCAGTACTTC. It translates to CAWTQGQGRYEQYF.

V gene TRBV18 combines with J gene TRBJ2-1, with D possibly matching TRBD1 (5 bases). Germline loops: CDR1 KGHSH, CDR2 LQKENI. Trimming took 2 bases from V and 5 from J, leaving 10 bases between them. The length of the CDR3 is 14 residues. Written as DNA, the CDR3 is TGTGCCAGCTCACCAGACGGCAGGGACAATGAGCAGTTCTTC. Its protein is CASSPDGRDNEQFF.

In DNA, the CDR3 is TGCGCCAGCAGCCAGCGGGATACCGAATACGAGCAGTACTTC. Its translation: CASSQRDTEYEQYF. This chain links TRBV4-1 with TRBJ2-7; the D gene is possibly TRBD2 (6 bases). V lost 3 bases, J lost 4 bases, and 13 bases lay in between. Per the germline V gene, CDR1 is MGHRA and CDR2 is YSYEKL. The length of the CDR3 is 14 residues.

This sequence joins TRBV9 and TRBJ1-4; the match to TRBD1 covers 8 bases. The V segment lost 3 bases and the J segment 8 bases; nucleotides outside the gene matches: 9. The CDR3 totals 15 residues. Germline V CDR1 and CDR2: SGDLS, YYNGEE. This CDR3 reads CASSAGQGTGEKLFF. DNA of the CDR3: TGTGCCAGCAGCGCCGGACAGGGTACAGGAGAAAAACTGTTTTTT.

The V gene is TRBV29-1, the J gene TRBJ2-7; TRBD1 matches 8 bases. This CDR3 contains 12 residues. Germline V CDR1 and CDR2: SQVTM, ANQGSEA. V dropped 4 bases and J dropped 3; count of bases not matched to a gene: 2. The CDR3 sequence is CSVAGQDYEQYF. CDR3 sequence (DNA): TGCAGCGTTGCGGGACAGGACTACGAGCAGTACTTC.

This chain joins TRBV2 and TRBJ2-2; 11 nucleotides line up with TRBD2. Germline CDR1 SNHLY, CDR2 FYNNEI. The CDR3 is made up of 13 amino acids. With 8 bases clipped from V and 9 bases from J, the junction kept 5 bases outside the gene matches. The CDR3 nucleotides are TGTGCCAGCCGACTAGCGGGGCACCGGGAGCTGTTTTTT. Its protein product is CASRLAGHRELFF.

The CDR3 nucleotides read TGTGCCAGCAGCGCGGGGGGCCGCACAGATACGCAGTATTTT. It translates to CASSAGGRTDTQYF. The V and J genes are TRBV5-4 and TRBJ2-3, with 8 bases aligning to TRBD2. Looked up from germline, CDR1 is SGHNT and CDR2 is YYREEE (reference sequence). J gave up 1 base and V 4 bases, and 2 bases lay outside the gene matches. The CDR3 has 14 residues.

The V call is TRBV12-5, the J call TRBJ2-2, with 10 bases that match TRBD1. This CDR3 is 18 amino acids long. The ends lost 8 bases at V and 6 bases at J; junction bases unmatched: 18. In germline, CDR1 is LGHNT, CDR2 FRNRAP. DNA for the CDR3: TGTGCTAGTTTAGGTCCGGAGACCGGGACAGGGGTTGCCGGGGAGCTGTTTTTT. This encodes CASLGPETGTGVAGELFF. Full variable domain (missing parts from reference TRBV12-5 and TRBJ2-2): DARVTQTPRHKVTEMGQEVTMRCQPILGHNTVFWYRQTMMQGLELLAYFRNRAPLDDSGMPKDRFSAEMPDATLATLKIQPSEPRDSAVYFCASLGPETGTGVAGELFFGEGSRLTVL.

The chain joins TRBV10-3 to TRBJ2-7, with D maybe TRBD1 (6 bases). Germline V CDR1 and CDR2: ENHRY, SYGVKD. CDR3 length equals 14 residues. The CDR3 spells CASVSPGHSYEQYF. The CDR3 DNA sequence: TGTGCATCAGTGAGTCCGGGACACTCCTACGAGCAGTACTTC.

The chain carries TRBV12-2 and TRBJ1-5. TRBV12-2 is labeled a pseudogene. The CDR3 extends over 11 amino acids. Written as DNA, the CDR3 is TGTGCAAGTCGCCCGGGGGGGACCCAGCATTTT. Its translation is CASRPGGTQHF.

This clone was seen a single time. V usage is TRBV19 and J usage is TRBJ2-4; 7 bases agree with TRBD1. The CDR3 extends over 15 amino acids. Germline values: CDR1 LNHDA, CDR2 SQIVND (reference sequence). The V and J ends lost 3 bases and 7 bases, in that order; junction bases with no gene match: 9. The CDR3 DNA follows: TGTGCCAGTAGTATCAGCCTCGCACAGGGGAACATTCAGTACTTC. Residues: CASSISLAQGNIQYF.

The chain is built from TRBV10-2 and TRBJ2-1, with D maybe TRBD1 (6 bases). The germline V gene encodes CDR1 WSHSY and CDR2 SAAADI. The CDR3 spans 17 residues. Trimming stripped 7 bases from V and 0 bases from J, with 19 bases between. The CDR3 spells CASKFEEGQASYNEQFF. The CDR3 DNA reads TGCGCCAGCAAGTTCGAAGAGGGACAAGCCTCCTACAATGAGCAGTTCTTC.

The chain has TRBV27 and TRBJ1-4; TRBD1 matches 9 bases. V was pared by 0 bases and J by 6 bases, with 2 bases of the junction left unmatched. The CDR3 has 15 amino acids. CDR1 and CDR2 (germline): MNHEY, SMNVEV (reference sequence). The CDR3 region is CASSLSHRGHEKLFF. CDR3 in DNA: TGTGCCAGCAGTTTATCCCACAGGGGGCATGAAAAACTGTTTTTT.